This T cell receptor beta chain was retrieved from a study of T-cell memory formation after mild COVID-19. Study background: TCR clusters were mostly donor specific.

Study-wide results and limits: Clones from the second wave (peaking day 37) had unconfirmed SARS-CoV-2 specificity. Pre-infection memory held some responding clones, suggesting pre-existing cross-reactive T cells responded. A second wave expanding day 15 to 37 was CD4+-biased; contracting clones were balanced.

Each CDR3 protein gets one entry after TCRdb re-called the 5' RACE reads with MiXCR. The sample shows roughly 600,000 distinct CDR3 sequences, roughly 18% of them seen only once. This clonotype occurred a few times. What it binds is unknown. This CDR3 spans 13 amino acids. V trimming: 10 bases; J trimming: 3 bases; junction bases outside the gene matches: 7. This receptor was taken from an adult woman who had mild COVID-19 (a few samples of this study predate the infection). Cell type and time point are not known. Sample: PBMCs or a T cell subset sorted from them (not recorded which). This chain links TRBV12-3 or TRBV12-4 with TRBJ2-7; 9 bases map to TRBD1. CDR3 in DNA: TGTGCCACCAAACAGGGGGCGAACTACGAGCAGTACTTC. Translation: CATKQGANYEQYF.